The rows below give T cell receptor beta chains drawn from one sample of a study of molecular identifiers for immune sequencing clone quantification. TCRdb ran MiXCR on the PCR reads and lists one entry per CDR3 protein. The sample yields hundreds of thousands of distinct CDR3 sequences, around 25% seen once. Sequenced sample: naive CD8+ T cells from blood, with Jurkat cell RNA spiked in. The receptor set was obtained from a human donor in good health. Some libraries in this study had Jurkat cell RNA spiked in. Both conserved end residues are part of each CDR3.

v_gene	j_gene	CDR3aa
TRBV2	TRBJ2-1	CASPDSGLAGRDEQFF
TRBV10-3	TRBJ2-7	CAISDPGQFSYEQYF
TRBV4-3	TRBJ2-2	CASSQDWAGARELFF
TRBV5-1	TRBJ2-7	CASSHELGSWEQYF
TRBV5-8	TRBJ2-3	CASSFGQGELVSDTQYF
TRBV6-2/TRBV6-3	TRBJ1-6	CASSYPELDSSLHF
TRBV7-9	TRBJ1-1	CASSPRTLGDTEAFF
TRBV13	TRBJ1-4	CASSIGGASNEKLFF
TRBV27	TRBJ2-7	CASSLSFSRTEQYF
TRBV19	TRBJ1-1	CATRGAVNTEAFF